The sequence of this TCR beta chain was determined in a study of shared clonotypes between healthy human individuals. The study, taken as a whole, reports: Represented diversity, genetic and exposure-history alike, was limited by few donors.

As regards this clone: Its antigen is unidentified.

The CDR3 runs 17 residues. J was trimmed by 4 bases and V by 4 bases; bases with no gene match: 13. Germline V CDR1 and CDR2: SGHNT, YYREEE (reference sequence). Profiled with immunoSEQ multiplex PCR; TCRdb holds only in-frame clones, not every one. The repertoire holds approximately 1.9 million clones, with approximately 92% as singletons. The naive CD8 fraction comprised CD45RO-negative cells positively selected for CCR7 and excluded terminally differentiated effector memory CD45RA+ cells. The source material was naive CD8+ T cells from PBMCs. V is TRBV5-4 and J is TRBJ2-2, with 7 bases that match TRBD1. This clonotype was sampled from a man between 18 and 29 years old in good health. Some clones in this sample may be carry-over from other donors' samples. The CDR3 DNA is TGTGCCAGCAGCCCAGAGACAGGGTTTGCGGCCACCGGGGAGCTGTTTTTT. Translating gives CASSPETGFAATGELFF.